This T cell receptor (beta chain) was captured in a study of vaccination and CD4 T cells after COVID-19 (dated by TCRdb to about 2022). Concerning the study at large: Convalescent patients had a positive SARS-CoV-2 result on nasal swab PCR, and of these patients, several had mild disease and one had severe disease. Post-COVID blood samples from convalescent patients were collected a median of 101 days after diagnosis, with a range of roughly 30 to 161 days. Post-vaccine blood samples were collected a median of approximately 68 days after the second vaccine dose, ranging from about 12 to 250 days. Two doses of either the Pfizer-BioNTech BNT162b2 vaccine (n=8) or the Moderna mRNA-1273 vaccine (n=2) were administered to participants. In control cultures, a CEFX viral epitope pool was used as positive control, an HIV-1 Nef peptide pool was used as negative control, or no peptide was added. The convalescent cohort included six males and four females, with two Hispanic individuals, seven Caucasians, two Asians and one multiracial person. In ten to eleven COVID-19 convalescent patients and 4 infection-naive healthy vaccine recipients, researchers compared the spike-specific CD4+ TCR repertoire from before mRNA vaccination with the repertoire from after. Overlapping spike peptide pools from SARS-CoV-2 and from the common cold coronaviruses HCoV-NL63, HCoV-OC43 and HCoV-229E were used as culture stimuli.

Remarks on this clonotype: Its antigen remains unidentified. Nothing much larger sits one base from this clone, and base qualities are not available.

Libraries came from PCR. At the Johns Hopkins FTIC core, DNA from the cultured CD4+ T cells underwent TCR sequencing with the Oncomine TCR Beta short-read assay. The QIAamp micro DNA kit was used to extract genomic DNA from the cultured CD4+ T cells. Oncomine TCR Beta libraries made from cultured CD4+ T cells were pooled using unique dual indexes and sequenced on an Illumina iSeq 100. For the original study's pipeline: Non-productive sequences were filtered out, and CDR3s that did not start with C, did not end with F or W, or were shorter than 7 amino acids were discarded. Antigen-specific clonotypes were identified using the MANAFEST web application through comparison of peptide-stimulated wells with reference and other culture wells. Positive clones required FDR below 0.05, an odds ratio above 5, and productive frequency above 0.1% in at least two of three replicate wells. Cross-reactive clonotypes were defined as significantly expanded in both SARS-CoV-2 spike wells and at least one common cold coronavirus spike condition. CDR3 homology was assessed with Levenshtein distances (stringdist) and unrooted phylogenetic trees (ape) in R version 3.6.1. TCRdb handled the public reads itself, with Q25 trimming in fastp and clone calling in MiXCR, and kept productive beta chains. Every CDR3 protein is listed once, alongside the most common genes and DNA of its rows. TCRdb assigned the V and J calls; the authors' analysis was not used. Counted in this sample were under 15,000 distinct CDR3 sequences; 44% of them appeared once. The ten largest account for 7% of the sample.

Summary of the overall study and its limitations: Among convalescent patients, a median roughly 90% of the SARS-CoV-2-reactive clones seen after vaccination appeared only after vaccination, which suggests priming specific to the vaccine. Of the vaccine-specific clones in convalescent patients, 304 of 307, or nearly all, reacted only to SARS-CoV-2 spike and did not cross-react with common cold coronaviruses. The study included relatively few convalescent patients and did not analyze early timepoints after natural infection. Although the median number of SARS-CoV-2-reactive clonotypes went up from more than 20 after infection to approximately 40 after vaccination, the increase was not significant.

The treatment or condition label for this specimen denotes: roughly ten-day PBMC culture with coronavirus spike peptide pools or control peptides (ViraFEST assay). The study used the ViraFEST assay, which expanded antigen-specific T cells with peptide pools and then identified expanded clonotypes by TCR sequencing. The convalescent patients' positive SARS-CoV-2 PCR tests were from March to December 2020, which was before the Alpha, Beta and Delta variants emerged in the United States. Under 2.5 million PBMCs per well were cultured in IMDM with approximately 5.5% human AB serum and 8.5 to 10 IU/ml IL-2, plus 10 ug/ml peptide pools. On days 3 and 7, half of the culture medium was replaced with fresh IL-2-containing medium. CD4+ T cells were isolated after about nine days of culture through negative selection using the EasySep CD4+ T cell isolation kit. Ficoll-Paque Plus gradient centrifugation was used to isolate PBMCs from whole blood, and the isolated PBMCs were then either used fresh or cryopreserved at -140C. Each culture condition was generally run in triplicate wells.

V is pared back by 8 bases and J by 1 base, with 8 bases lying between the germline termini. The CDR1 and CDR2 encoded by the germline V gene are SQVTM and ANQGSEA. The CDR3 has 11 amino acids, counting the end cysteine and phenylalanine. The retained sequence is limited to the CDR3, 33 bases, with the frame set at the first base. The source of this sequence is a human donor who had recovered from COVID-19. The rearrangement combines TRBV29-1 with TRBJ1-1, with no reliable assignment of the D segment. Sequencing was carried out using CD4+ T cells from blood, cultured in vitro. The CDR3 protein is CSFGQNTEAFF. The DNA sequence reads TGCAGCTTTGGCCAGAACACTGAAGCTTTCTTT. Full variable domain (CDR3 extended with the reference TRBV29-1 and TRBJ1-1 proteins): SAVISQKPSRDICQRGTSLTIQCQVDSQVTMMFWYRQQPGQSLTLIATANQGSEATYESGFVIDKFPISRPNLTFSTLTVSNMSPEDSSIYLCSFGQNTEAFFGQGTRLTVV.